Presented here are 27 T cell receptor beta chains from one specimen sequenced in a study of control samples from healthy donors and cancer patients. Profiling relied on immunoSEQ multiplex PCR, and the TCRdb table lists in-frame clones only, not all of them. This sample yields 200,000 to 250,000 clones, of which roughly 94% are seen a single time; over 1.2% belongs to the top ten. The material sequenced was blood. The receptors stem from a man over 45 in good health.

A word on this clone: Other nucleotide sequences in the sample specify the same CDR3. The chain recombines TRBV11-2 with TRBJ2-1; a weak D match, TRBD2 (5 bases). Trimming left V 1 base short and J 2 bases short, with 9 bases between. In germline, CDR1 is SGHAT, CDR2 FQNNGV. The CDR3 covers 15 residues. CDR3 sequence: CASSLGAGTYNEQFF. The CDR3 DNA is TGTGCCAGCAGCTTAGGTGCCGGGACCTACAATGAGCAGTTCTTC.

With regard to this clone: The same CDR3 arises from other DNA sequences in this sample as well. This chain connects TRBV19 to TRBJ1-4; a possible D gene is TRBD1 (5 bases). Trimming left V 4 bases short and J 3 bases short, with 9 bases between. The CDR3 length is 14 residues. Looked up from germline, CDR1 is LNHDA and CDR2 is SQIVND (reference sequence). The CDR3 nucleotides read TGTGCCAGTAGTACAGGGAGCGCTAATGAAAAACTGTTTTTT. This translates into CASSTGSANEKLFF.

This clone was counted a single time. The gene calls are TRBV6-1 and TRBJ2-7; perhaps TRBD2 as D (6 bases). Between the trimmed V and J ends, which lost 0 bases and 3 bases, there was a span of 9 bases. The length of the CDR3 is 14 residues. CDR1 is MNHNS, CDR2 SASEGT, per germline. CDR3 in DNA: TGTGCCAGCAGTGAAGCTGGCGGGAACTACGAGCAGTACTTC. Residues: CASSEAGGNYEQYF.

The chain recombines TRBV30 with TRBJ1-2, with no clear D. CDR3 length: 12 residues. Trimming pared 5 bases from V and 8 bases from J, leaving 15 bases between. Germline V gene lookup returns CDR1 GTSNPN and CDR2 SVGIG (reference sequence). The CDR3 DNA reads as TGTGCCTGGGGGAAAGGGAGCGGCGGCTACACCTTC. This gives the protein CAWGKGSGGYTF.

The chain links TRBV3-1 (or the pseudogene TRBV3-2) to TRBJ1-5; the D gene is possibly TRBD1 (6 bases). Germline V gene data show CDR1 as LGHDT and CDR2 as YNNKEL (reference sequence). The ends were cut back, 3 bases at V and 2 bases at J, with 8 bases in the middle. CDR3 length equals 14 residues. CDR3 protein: CASSHAGGNQPQHF. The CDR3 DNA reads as TGTGCCAGCAGCCATGCAGGGGGCAATCAGCCCCAGCATTTT.

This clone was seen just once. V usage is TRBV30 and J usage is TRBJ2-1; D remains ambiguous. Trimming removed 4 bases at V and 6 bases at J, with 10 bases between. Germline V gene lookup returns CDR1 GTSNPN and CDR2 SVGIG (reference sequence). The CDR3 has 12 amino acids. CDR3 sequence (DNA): TGTGCCTGGACACAGTGGGGCAATGAGCAGTTCTTC. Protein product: CAWTQWGNEQFF.

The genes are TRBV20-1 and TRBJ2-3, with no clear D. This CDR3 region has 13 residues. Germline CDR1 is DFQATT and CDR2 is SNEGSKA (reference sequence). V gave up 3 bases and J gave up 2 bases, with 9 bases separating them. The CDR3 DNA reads TGCAGTGCTAGTAAAGCCCTCACAGATACGCAGTATTTT. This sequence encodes CSASKALTDTQYF.

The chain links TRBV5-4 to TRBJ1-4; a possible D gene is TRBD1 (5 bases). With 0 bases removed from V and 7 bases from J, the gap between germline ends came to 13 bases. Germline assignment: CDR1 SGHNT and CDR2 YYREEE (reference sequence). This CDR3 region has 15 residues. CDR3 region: CASSLAGALGEKLFF. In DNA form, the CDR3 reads TGTGCCAGCAGCTTGGCCGGGGCGCTGGGTGAAAAACTGTTTTTT.

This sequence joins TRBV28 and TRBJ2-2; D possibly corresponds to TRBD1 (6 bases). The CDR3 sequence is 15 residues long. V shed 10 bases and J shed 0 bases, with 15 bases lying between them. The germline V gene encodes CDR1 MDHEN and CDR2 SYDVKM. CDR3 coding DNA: TGTGCCACCTGGGGGCAGGGGACGAACACCGGGGAGCTGTTTTTT. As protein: CATWGQGTNTGELFF.

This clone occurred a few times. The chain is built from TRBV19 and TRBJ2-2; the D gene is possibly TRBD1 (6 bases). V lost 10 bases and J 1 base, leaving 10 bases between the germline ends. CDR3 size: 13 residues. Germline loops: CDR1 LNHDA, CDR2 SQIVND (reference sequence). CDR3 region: CATGQWNTGELFF. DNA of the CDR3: TGTGCCACCGGACAGTGGAACACCGGGGAGCTGTTTTTT. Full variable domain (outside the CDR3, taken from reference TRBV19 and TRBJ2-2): DGGITQSPKYLFRKEGQNVTLSCEQNLNHDAMYWYRQDPGQGLRLIYYSQIVNDFQKGDIAEGYSVSREKKESFPLTVTSAQKNPTAFYLCATGQWNTGELFFGEGSRLTVL.

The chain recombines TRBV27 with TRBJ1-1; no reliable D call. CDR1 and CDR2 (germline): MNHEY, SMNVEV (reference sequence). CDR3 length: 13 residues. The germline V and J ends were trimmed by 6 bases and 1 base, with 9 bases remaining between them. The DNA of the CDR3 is TGTGCCAGCAGCATGAGGTGGAACACTGAAGCTTTCTTT. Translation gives CASSMRWNTEAFF.

The CDR3 nucleotides read TGTGCCAGCAGCTTACCCAGCGACGAAAGCTACGAGCAGTACGTC. Amino acids: CASSLPSDESYEQYV. The V gene is TRBV13, the J gene TRBJ2-7, with no clear D. V lost 2 bases and J 3 bases, leaving 14 bases between the germline ends. The CDR3 covers 15 residues. Per germline, CDR1 PRHDT and CDR2 FYEKMQ (reference sequence).

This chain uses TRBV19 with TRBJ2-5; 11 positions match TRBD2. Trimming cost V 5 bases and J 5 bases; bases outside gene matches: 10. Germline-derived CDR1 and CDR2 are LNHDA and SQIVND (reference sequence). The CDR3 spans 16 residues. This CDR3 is CASSEVAGGPRETQYF. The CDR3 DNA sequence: TGTGCCAGTAGTGAGGTAGCGGGGGGGCCACGGGAGACCCAGTACTTC.

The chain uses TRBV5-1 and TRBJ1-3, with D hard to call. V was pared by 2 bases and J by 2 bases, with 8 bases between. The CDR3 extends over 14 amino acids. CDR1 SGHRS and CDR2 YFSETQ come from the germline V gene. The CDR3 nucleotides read TGCGCCAGCAGCTTTGGGCAGGCTGGAAACACCATATATTTT. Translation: CASSFGQAGNTIYF.

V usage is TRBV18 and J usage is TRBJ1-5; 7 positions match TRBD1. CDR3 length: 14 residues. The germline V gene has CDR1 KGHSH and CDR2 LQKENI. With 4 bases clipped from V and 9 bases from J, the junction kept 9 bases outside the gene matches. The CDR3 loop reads CASSRGTAPRPQHF. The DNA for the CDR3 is TGTGCCAGCTCACGAGGGACAGCCCCCCGGCCCCAGCATTTT.

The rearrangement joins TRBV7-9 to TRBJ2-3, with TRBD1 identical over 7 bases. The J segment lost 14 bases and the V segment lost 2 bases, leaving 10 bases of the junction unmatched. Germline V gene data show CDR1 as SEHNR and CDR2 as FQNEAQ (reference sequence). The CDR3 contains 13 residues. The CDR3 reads CASSLTEGARVYF. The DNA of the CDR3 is TGTGCCAGCAGCTTAACAGAGGGGGCCCGAGTGTATTTT.

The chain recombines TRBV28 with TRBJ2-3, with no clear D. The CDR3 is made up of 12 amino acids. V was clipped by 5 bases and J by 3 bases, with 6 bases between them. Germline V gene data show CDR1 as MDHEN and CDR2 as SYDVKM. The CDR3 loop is CASSPTTDTQYF. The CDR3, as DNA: TGTGCCAGCAGTCCCACAACAGATACGCAGTATTTT.

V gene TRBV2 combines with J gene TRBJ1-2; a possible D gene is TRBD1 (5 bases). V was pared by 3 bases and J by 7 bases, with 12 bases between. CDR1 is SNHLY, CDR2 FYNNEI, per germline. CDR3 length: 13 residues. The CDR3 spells CASSEGETGGYTF. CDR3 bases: TGTGCCAGCAGTGAGGGGGAAACAGGTGGCTACACCTTC.

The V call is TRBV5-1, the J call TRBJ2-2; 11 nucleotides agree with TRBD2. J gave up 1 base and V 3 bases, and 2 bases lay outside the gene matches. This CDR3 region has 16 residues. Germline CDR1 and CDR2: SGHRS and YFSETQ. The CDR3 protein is CASSSGLAVNTGELFF. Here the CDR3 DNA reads TGCGCCAGCAGCTCGGGACTAGCGGTGAACACCGGGGAGCTGTTTTTT. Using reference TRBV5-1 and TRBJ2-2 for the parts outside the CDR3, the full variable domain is KAGVTQTPRYLIKTRGQQVTLSCSPISGHRSVSWYQQTPGQGLQFLFEYFSETQRNKGNFPGRFSGRQFSNSRSEMNVSTLELGDSALYLCASSSGLAVNTGELFFGEGSRLTVL.

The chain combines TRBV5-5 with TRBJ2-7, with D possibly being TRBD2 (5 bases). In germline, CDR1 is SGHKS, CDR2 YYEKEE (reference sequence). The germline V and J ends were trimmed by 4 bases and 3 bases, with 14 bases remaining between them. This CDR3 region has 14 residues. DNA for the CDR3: TGTGCCAGCAGCCCGCCGGGATCTTTCTACGAGCAGTACTTC. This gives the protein CASSPPGSFYEQYF.

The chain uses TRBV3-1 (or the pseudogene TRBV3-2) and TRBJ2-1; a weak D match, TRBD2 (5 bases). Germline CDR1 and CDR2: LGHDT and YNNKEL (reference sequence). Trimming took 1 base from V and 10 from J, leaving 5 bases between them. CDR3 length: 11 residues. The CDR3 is CASSQAGEQFF. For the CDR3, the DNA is TGTGCCAGCAGCCAAGCGGGAGAGCAGTTCTTC.

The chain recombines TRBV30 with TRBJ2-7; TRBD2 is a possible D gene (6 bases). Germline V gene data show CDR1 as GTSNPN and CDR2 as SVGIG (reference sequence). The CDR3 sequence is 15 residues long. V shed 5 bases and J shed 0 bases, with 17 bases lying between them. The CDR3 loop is CAWDLGTSRSYEQYF. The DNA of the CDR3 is TGTGCCTGGGACCTGGGGACTTCGCGCTCCTACGAGCAGTACTTC. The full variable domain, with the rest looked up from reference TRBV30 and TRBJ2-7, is SQTIHQWPATLVQPVGSPLSLECTVEGTSNPNLYWYRQAAGRGLQLLFYSVGIGQISSEVPQNLSASRPQDRQFILSSKKLLLSDSGFYLCAWDLGTSRSYEQYFGPGTRLTVT.

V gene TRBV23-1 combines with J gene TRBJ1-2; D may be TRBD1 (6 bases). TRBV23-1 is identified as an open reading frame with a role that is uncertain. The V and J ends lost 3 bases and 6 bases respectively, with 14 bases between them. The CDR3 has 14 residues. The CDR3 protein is CASSHHTRGDGYTF. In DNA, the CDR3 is TGCGCCAGCAGTCACCACACGAGGGGGGATGGCTACACCTTC.

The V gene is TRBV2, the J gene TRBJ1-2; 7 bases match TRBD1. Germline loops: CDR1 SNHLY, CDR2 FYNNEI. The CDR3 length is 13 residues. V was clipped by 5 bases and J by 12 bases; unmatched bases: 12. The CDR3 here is CASSLRDSQGNTF. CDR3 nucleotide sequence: TGTGCCAGCAGTCTACGGGACAGTCAGGGCAACACCTTC.

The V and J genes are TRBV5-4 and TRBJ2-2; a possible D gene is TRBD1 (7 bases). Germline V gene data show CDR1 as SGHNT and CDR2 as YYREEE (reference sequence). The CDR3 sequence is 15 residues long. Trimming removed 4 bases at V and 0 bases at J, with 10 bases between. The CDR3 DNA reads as TGTGCCAGCAGCGCGGGACAGCCGAACACCGGGGAGCTGTTTTTT. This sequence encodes CASSAGQPNTGELFF.

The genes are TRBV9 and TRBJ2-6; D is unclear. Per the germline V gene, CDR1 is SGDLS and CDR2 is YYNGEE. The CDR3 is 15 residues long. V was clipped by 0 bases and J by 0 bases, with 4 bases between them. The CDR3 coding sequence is TGTGCCAGCAGCGTAGTGGCCTCTGGGGCCAACGTCCTGACTTTC. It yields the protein CASSVVASGANVLTF.

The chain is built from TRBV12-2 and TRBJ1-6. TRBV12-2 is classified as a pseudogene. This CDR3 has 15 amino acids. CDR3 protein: CASRFIGLANSPLHF. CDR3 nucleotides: TGTGCAAGTCGCTTTATCGGGTTAGCTAATTCACCCCTCCACTTT.